This entry is about one T cell receptor (beta chain). The CDR3 spans 15 residues. The V and J ends lost 0 bases and 4 bases respectively, with 12 bases between them. Germline CDR1 and CDR2: LGHDT and YNNKEL (reference sequence). In the study's own analysis: From reference gene primer amplification, estimates of nucleated cell counts were derived. Repertoires were generated with immunoSEQ multiplex PCR, while TCRdb's copy carries only in-frame clones and drops some. The V and J calls and clone size are taken from that table; D and trimming were inferred from the DNA. The sample lists about 280,000 clones, around 87% occurring once. This specimen comes from a study of blood T cell repertoires in COVID-19. About the study: Spain, Italy and the United States supplied samples that represented acute and convalescent COVID-19. The analysed material was cDNA or gDNA that came from T cells, B-cell-depleted T cells, or PBMCs.

The sequencing sample was made of peripheral blood. The V call is TRBV3-1 (or the pseudogene TRBV3-2), the J call TRBJ1-2; D possibly corresponds to TRBD1 (5 bases). This sequence originates from a woman between 50 and 59 years old who had recovered from COVID-19. This CDR3 is CASSQEGVRFYGYTF. In nucleotides, the CDR3 is TGTGCCAGCAGCCAAGAAGGGGTCAGGTTCTATGGCTACACCTTC.